Below are 16 T cell receptor beta chains sequenced from a single sample in a study of T-cell memory formation after mild COVID-19. Using its own MiXCR run on the 5' RACE reads, TCRdb lists one record per CDR3 protein. Of around 180,000 distinct CDR3 sequences in the sample, about 18% are singletons; the top ten hold roughly 4.3%. The specimen was PBMCs or a T cell subset sorted from them (not recorded which). These TCRs come from a man younger than 35 who had mild COVID-19 (a few samples of this study predate the infection). Cell type and time point are not known.

This clonotype came up a few times. The V call is TRBV6-1, the J call TRBJ2-1, with D hard to call. The CDR3 has 16 residues. Germline V lookup: CDR1 MNHNS, CDR2 SASEGT. The V and J ends lost 6 bases and 0 bases respectively, with 15 bases between them. In DNA, the CDR3 is TGTGCCAGCAGGAAGATCGACACCAGCTCCTACAATGAGCAGTTCTTC. This encodes CASRKIDTSSYNEQFF.

This clonotype was recorded only once. This chain connects TRBV6-5 to TRBJ1-1; the D gene is possibly TRBD1 (5 bases). Germline lookup yields CDR1 MNHEY and CDR2 SVGAGI. V lost 4 bases, J lost 1 base, and 19 bases lay in between. This CDR3 is 17 amino acids long. The CDR3 coding sequence is TGTGCCAGCAGTTCACGGGACGTTGTTAATAGGAACACTGAAGCTTTCTTT. Translated, it gives CASSSRDVVNRNTEAFF.

This clonotype was observed a few times. The chain is built from TRBV3-1 and TRBJ2-6; perhaps TRBD2 as D (6 bases). The CDR3 is made up of 18 amino acids. CDR1 is LGHDT, CDR2 YNNKEL, per germline (reference sequence). The V and J ends lost 1 base and 2 bases respectively, with 15 bases between them. For the CDR3, the DNA is TGTGCCAGCAGCCAAGGGACCGCGGGGACCACTGGGGCCAACGTCCTGACTTTC. Translating gives CASSQGTAGTTGANVLTF.

This clonotype was seen only a few times. V is TRBV7-2 and J is TRBJ2-7; D possibly corresponds to TRBD2 (5 bases). The V gene lost 3 bases and the J gene lost 0 bases, with 12 bases spanning the gap. The CDR3 spans 15 residues. The germline gives CDR1 SGHTA, CDR2 FQGNSA. CDR3 in amino acids: CASSLVGSASYEQYF. CDR3 nucleotide sequence: TGTGCCAGCAGCTTGGTGGGTAGCGCCTCCTACGAGCAGTACTTC.

This clonotype was counted many times. This chain links TRBV18 with TRBJ1-4, with 10 positions matching TRBD1. This CDR3 is 15 amino acids long. Germline values: CDR1 KGHSH, CDR2 LQKENI. Unmatched junction bases numbered 5, after V lost 4 bases and J lost 6 bases. CDR3 region: CASSLTGTGDEKLFF. For the CDR3, the DNA is TGTGCCAGCTCACTCACCGGGACAGGGGATGAAAAACTGTTTTTT.

The rearrangement joins TRBV4-2 to TRBJ1-5; weak D call: TRBD1 (5 bases). The V end was cut by 0 bases, the J end by 6 bases, with 12 bases between. Germline loops: CDR1 LGHNA, CDR2 YNFKEQ. This CDR3 has 15 amino acids. The CDR3 region has the DNA TGTGCCAGCAGCCAAGAGGGCGAGGGACCTCAGCCCCAGCATTTT. It translates to CASSQEGEGPQPQHF.

This clonotype was detected ten times or more. V and J are TRBV7-2 and TRBJ2-3; no firm D call. CDR1 SGHTA and CDR2 FQGNSA come from the germline V gene. This CDR3 region has 13 residues. Trimming removed 5 bases at V and 2 bases at J, with 8 bases between. CDR3 coding DNA: TGTGCCAGCAGCCCCTACACCACAGATACGCAGTATTTT. Translating it yields CASSPYTTDTQYF.

This clonotype was picked up a small number of times. This chain connects TRBV12-3 or TRBV12-4 to TRBJ2-2, with 10 bases fitting TRBD1. The V and J ends lost 3 bases and 4 bases, in that order; junction bases with no gene match: 2. The length of the CDR3 is 15 residues. CDR3 bases: TGTGCCAGCAGTTTTGGGGACAGGGGCACCGGGGAGCTGTTTTTT. Translated, it gives CASSFGDRGTGELFF.

The rearrangement joins TRBV29-1 to TRBJ1-1; no reliable D call. With 4 bases removed from V and 6 bases from J, the gap between germline ends came to 24 bases. Germline V gene data show CDR1 as SQVTM and CDR2 as ANQGSEA. The CDR3 runs 16 residues. CDR3 sequence: CSVAESLGPGGSEAFF. The CDR3 DNA reads as TGCAGCGTTGCAGAGAGTCTTGGGCCCGGTGGGTCTGAAGCTTTCTTT.

A few counts support this clonotype. This sequence joins TRBV7-2 and TRBJ1-1, with D uncertain. V was shortened by 6 bases and J by 3 bases, with 17 bases between the two germline ends. CDR1 is SGHTA and CDR2 is FQGNSA in the germline V gene. The CDR3 covers 15 residues. The CDR3 sequence is CASRVGSGRDTEAFF. Here the CDR3 DNA reads TGTGCCAGCAGAGTAGGCTCGGGGAGGGACACTGAAGCTTTCTTT.

The chain employs TRBV10-3 and TRBJ2-1, with 9 bases matching TRBD2. The trim removed 9 bases at V and 10 bases at J, leaving 10 bases unmatched. The length of the CDR3 is 13 residues. Germline V lookup: CDR1 ENHRY, CDR2 SYGVKD. The CDR3 bases are TGTGCCATAAGGGGCGGGGGGGCCTCCGAGCAGTTCTTC. As protein: CAIRGGGASEQFF.

The chain combines TRBV7-2 with TRBJ2-1; perhaps D is TRBD1 or TRBD2 (5 bases each). The CDR3 has 16 amino acids. In germline, CDR1 is SGHTA, CDR2 FQGNSA. The ends were cut back, 1 base at V and 0 bases at J, with 10 bases in the middle. The CDR3 DNA reads as TGTGCCAGCAGCTTAGATTACGGGGCCTCCTACAATGAGCAGTTCTTC. Translation gives CASSLDYGASYNEQFF.

The chain is built from TRBV29-1 and TRBJ1-2; a possible D gene is TRBD1 (5 bases). The germline V gene encodes CDR1 SQVTM and CDR2 ANQGSEA. Trimming shortened V by 4 bases and J by 6 bases, and 12 bases separated the two germline ends. The CDR3 length is 12 residues. The CDR3 region has the DNA TGCAGCGTTGGTCCCAGGGTCAATGGCTACACCTTC. Protein sequence: CSVGPRVNGYTF.

This clonotype was picked up many times. The chain has TRBV7-2 and TRBJ2-5, with 7 positions matching TRBD2. The germline V gene has CDR1 SGHTA and CDR2 FQGNSA. After removal of 5 bases from V and 5 bases from J, the junction contained 17 bases not matched to a gene. The CDR3 loop spans 17 amino acids. DNA of the CDR3: TGTGCCAGCAGCCGGATGTTGTTGACGGGGGGAGGGGAGACCCAGTACTTC. It encodes CASSRMLLTGGGETQYF.

The rearrangement links TRBV24-1 to TRBJ1-1; D is perhaps TRBD1 (5 bases). The ends were cut back, 3 bases at V and 4 bases at J, with 14 bases in the middle. Germline loops: CDR1 KGHDR, CDR2 SFDVKD. The CDR3 length is 15 residues. The CDR3, as DNA: TGTGCCACCAGTGATGGCCTTCGGGGGTCCACTGAAGCTTTCTTT. This gives the protein CATSDGLRGSTEAFF.

The chain combines TRBV6-6 with TRBJ1-4; D perhaps matches TRBD1 (5 bases). The CDR3 extends over 15 amino acids. V gave up 6 bases and J gave up 4 bases, with 15 bases separating them. Per germline, CDR1 MNHNY and CDR2 SVGAGI (reference sequence). The DNA of the CDR3 is TGTGCCAGCAGCCCCTCGGGCGGGGGTAATGAAAAACTGTTTTTT. Amino acids: CASSPSGGGNEKLFF.